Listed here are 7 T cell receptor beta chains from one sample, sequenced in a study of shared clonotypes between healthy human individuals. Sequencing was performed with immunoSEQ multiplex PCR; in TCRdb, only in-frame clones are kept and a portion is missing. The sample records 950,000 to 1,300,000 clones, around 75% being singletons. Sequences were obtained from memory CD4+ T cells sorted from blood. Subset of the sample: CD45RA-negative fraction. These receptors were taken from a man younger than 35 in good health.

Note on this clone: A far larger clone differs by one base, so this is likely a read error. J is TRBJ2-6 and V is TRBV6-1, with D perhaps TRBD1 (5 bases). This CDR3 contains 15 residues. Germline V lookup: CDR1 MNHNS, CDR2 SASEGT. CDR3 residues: CASSERESGANILTF. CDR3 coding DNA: TGTGCCAGCAGTGAAAGGGAATCTGGGGCCAACATCCTGACTTTC.

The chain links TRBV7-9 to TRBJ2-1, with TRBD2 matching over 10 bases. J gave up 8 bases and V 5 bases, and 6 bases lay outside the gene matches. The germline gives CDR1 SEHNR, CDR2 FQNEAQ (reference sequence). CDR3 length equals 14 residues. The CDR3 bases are TGTGCCAGCAGCAGGTCTAGCGGGAGTGATGAGCAGTTCTTC. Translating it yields CASSRSSGSDEQFF. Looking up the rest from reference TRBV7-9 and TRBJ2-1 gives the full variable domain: DTGVSQNPRHKITKRGQNVTFRCDPISEHNRLYWYRQTLGQGPEFLTYFQNEAQLEKSRLLSDRFSAERPKGSFSTLEIQRTEQGDSAMYLCASSRSSGSDEQFFGPGTRLTVL.

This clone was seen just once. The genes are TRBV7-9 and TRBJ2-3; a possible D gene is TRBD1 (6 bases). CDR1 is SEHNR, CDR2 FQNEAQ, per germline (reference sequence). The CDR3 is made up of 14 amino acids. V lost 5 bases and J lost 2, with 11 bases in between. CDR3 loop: CASSPDSYTDTQYF. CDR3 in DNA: TGTGCCAGCAGCCCGGACAGTTACACAGATACGCAGTATTTT.

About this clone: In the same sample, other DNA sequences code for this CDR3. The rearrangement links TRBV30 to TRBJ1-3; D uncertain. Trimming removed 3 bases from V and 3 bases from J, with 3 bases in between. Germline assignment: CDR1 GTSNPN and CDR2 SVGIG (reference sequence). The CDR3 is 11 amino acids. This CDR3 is CAWSYGNTIYF. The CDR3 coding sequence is TGTGCCTGGAGCTATGGAAACACCATATATTTT.

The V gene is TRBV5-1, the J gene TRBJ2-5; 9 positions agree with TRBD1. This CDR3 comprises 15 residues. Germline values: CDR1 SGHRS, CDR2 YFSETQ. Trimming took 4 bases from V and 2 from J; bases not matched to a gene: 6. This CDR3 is CASSGTGTGQETQYF. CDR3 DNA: TGCGCCAGCAGCGGAACCGGGACAGGGCAAGAGACCCAGTACTTC.

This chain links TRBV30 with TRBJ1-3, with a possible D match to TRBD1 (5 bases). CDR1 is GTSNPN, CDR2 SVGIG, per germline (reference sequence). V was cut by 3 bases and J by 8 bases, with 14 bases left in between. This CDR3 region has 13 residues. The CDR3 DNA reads TGTGCCTGGAGAGGGGTAGGGCGGTACACCATATATTTT. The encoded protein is CAWRGVGRYTIYF.

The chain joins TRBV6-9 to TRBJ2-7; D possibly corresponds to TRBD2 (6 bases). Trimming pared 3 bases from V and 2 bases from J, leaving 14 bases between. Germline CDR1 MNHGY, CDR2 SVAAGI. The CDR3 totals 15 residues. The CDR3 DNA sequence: TGTGCCAGCAGTTACAGGGAGACGGGGGCCTACGAGCAGTACTTC. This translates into CASSYRETGAYEQYF.